Shown below are 30 T cell receptor beta chains from a single sample sequenced in a study of CD8+ T cells in alopecia areata. Documented treatment: oral pan-JAK inhibitor, 5-10 mg twice daily. cDNA serving as the sequencing template came from extracted, reverse transcribed RNA. Clones were read by immunoSEQ multiplex PCR, and TCRdb kept only the in-frame ones, dropping some. Of 110,000 to 150,000 clones in the sample, approximately 85% were seen once. Sequencing used CD8+ T cells sorted from blood, obtained at week 4, from a patient treated with tofacitinib. These receptors all stem from a human donor with alopecia areata.

The chain joins TRBV7-9 to TRBJ1-1; a weak D match, TRBD1 (6 bases). Germline CDR1 reads SEHNR; CDR2 reads FQNEAQ (reference sequence). The CDR3 is 14 amino acids. V was pared by 0 bases and J by 1 base, with 6 bases between. This chain's CDR3 is CASSLAQGNTEAFF. For the CDR3, the DNA is TGTGCCAGCAGCTTAGCACAGGGGAACACTGAAGCTTTCTTT.

The V gene is TRBV7-9, the J gene TRBJ2-1; 15 bases are shared with TRBD2. This CDR3 is 16 amino acids long. J was trimmed by 8 bases and V by 5 bases; bases with no gene match: 7. Looked up from germline, CDR1 is SEHNR and CDR2 is FQNEAQ (reference sequence). CDR3 coding DNA: TGTGCCAGCAGCCTAGGGACTAGCGGGGGGACAGATGAGCAGTTCTTC. Protein: CASSLGTSGGTDEQFF.

The genes are TRBV29-1 and TRBJ2-5; weak D call: TRBD1 (5 bases). Germline assignment: CDR1 SQVTM and CDR2 ANQGSEA. The CDR3 runs to 14 residues. V lost 5 bases, J lost 0 bases, and 13 bases lay in between. The CDR3 coding sequence is TGCAGCGTTATGGGGCAGATCTACCAAGAGACCCAGTACTTC. As protein: CSVMGQIYQETQYF.

In its sample, this clone was seen a few times. The chain employs TRBV7-9 and TRBJ1-5; TRBD1 matches 7 bases. The germline V gene has CDR1 SEHNR and CDR2 FQNEAQ (reference sequence). With V trimmed by 1 base and J by 4 bases, 10 bases remained unmatched. CDR3 length: 17 residues. CDR3 sequence reads: CASSLVPTGLRNQPQHF. The CDR3 bases are TGTGCCAGCAGCTTAGTACCGACAGGGCTTCGAAATCAGCCCCAGCATTTT.

This clone was counted between two and nine times. The chain recombines TRBV7-2 with TRBJ2-1; the D is unclear. Germline V gene lookup returns CDR1 SGHTA and CDR2 FQGNSA. Trimming took 5 bases from V and 6 from J, leaving 11 bases between them. CDR3 length: 13 residues. CDR3 in DNA: TGTGCCAGCAGCCTCATTGGAATCAATGAGCAGTTCTTC. This codes for CASSLIGINEQFF.

This clone was seen just once. The V call is TRBV10-3, the J call TRBJ2-3; 10 bases are a match to TRBD2. Germline-derived CDR1 and CDR2 are ENHRY and SYGVKD. The CDR3 is made up of 15 amino acids. The V gene end was trimmed by 8 bases and the J gene end by 4 bases; junction bases not matched to a gene: 9. This chain's CDR3 is CAIGGSGGAADTQYF. The CDR3 nucleotides are TGTGCCATCGGAGGGAGCGGGGGGGCCGCAGATACGCAGTATTTT.

Points on this clone: The sample contains more than one DNA sequence encoding this CDR3. The V call is TRBV4-3, the J call TRBJ2-3, with 13 bases matching TRBD2. CDR3 length: 17 residues. Trimming took 0 bases from V and 1 from J; bases not matched to a gene: 1. Germline V gives CDR1 LGHNA, CDR2 YSLEER. In DNA form, the CDR3 reads TGCGCCAGCAGCCAAGACGGGACTAGCGGGGGCACAGATACGCAGTATTTT. Its protein product is CASSQDGTSGGTDTQYF.

This clone was seen once. The chain uses TRBV11-3 and TRBJ2-3; D remains ambiguous. Trimming took off 1 base at V and 0 bases at J, with 5 bases between the two ends. CDR1 is SGHNT, CDR2 YENEEA, per germline. CDR3 length equals 14 residues. The CDR3 region is CASSLVMSTDTQYF. The CDR3 DNA follows: TGTGCCAGCAGCTTAGTTATGAGCACAGATACGCAGTATTTT.

This clone has only a few counts. This rearrangement joins TRBV7-2 to TRBJ1-4; D might be TRBD1 (5 bases). Germline V lookup: CDR1 SGHTA, CDR2 FQGNSA. The CDR3 has 16 amino acids. With 5 bases removed from V and 7 bases from J, the gap between germline ends came to 20 bases. The CDR3 loop is CASSRGTLPGSEKLFF. The CDR3 DNA reads as TGTGCCAGCAGCCGAGGGACCCTACCGGGGAGTGAAAAACTGTTTTTT.

This rearrangement joins TRBV7-8 to TRBJ1-2, with TRBD1 identical over 7 bases. The CDR3 spans 14 residues. With 5 bases clipped from V and 2 bases from J, the junction kept 5 bases outside the gene matches. In germline, CDR1 is SGHVS, CDR2 FQNEAQ. CDR3: CASSGETGNYGYTF. DNA for the CDR3: TGTGCCAGCAGCGGAGAGACAGGGAACTATGGCTACACCTTC.

The J gene is TRBJ2-1, the V gene TRBV5-1, with D unresolved. This CDR3 is built from 11 residues. V was shortened by 0 bases and J by 6 bases, with 1 base between the two germline ends. From germline, CDR1 is SGHRS and CDR2 YFSETQ. The CDR3 loop reads CASSLANEQFF. The DNA for the CDR3 is TGCGCCAGCAGCTTGGCCAATGAGCAGTTCTTC.

The V and J genes are TRBV5-8 and TRBJ1-5; 7 nucleotides line up with TRBD1. Per germline, CDR1 SGHTS and CDR2 YDEGEE. The trim removed 1 base at V and 0 bases at J, leaving 1 base unmatched. The CDR3 contains 15 residues. The DNA of the CDR3 is TGTGCCAGCAGCTTGAAGGGGGCTAGCAATCAGCCCCAGCATTTT. It is translated as CASSLKGASNQPQHF.

The V call is TRBV7-6, the J call TRBJ2-7; perhaps TRBD1 as D (6 bases). The CDR3 contains 16 residues. Germline values: CDR1 SGHVS, CDR2 FNYEAQ. V lost 1 base and J 3 bases, leaving 16 bases between the germline ends. The CDR3 DNA reads as TGTGCCAGCAGCTTAGGTGACAGGCCCCTAGGCTACGAGCAGTACTTC. It specifies CASSLGDRPLGYEQYF.

The chain employs TRBV7-8 and TRBJ2-3, with 8 positions matching TRBD1. Germline V gene lookup returns CDR1 SGHVS and CDR2 FQNEAQ. The trim removed 7 bases at V and 3 bases at J, leaving 12 bases unmatched. The CDR3 extends over 16 amino acids. This CDR3 is CASTSRTGGGTDTQYF. CDR3 DNA sequence: TGTGCCAGCACCTCTCGCACAGGGGGAGGTACAGATACGCAGTATTTT.

This clone came up once. This chain links TRBV7-9 with TRBJ1-1; weak D call: TRBD1 (6 bases). V was cut by 5 bases and J by 5 bases, with 12 bases left in between. The CDR3 loop spans 13 amino acids. Germline values: CDR1 SEHNR, CDR2 FQNEAQ (reference sequence). CDR3 bases: TGTGCCAGCAGCCTCGGTGGACAGACTGAAGCTTTCTTT. This encodes CASSLGGQTEAFF.

The chain employs TRBV21-1 and TRBJ2-5; the DNA was not used to check the table's D call, TRBD1. TRBV21-1 is noted as a pseudogene. The CDR3 contains 14 residues. DNA of the CDR3: TGTGCCAGCAGCTCAGGGACAGAGCAAGAGACCCAGTACTTC. Translation: CASSSGTEQETQYF.

The rearrangement uses TRBV2 and TRBJ1-1, with TRBD1 identical over 12 bases. CDR3 length: 17 amino acids. Per germline, CDR1 SNHLY and CDR2 FYNNEI. The ends lost 8 bases at V and 1 base at J; junction bases unmatched: 11. Written as DNA, the CDR3 is TGTGCCAGCCGCGGGGGGACAGGGGGCAGGAGGAACACTGAAGCTTTCTTT. This gives the protein CASRGGTGGRRNTEAFF. The whole variable domain, filled in from reference TRBV2 and TRBJ1-1, reads EPEVTQTPSHQVTQMGQEVILRCVPISNHLYFYWYRQILGQKVEFLVSFYNNEISEKSEIFDDQFSVERPDGSNFTLKIRSTKLEDSAMYFCASRGGTGGRRNTEAFFGQGTRLTVV.

The chain is built from TRBV5-1 and TRBJ2-1; 7 nucleotides match TRBD2. Germline CDR1 and CDR2: SGHRS and YFSETQ. The J segment lost 7 bases and the V segment lost 0 bases, leaving 1 base of the junction unmatched. The CDR3 sequence is 13 residues long. As DNA, the CDR3 is TGCGCCAGCAGCTTGGAAGCGGGGAATGAGCAGTTCTTC. Protein product: CASSLEAGNEQFF. The full variable domain, rest sourced from reference TRBV5-1 and TRBJ2-1, is KAGVTQTPRYLIKTRGQQVTLSCSPISGHRSVSWYQQTPGQGLQFLFEYFSETQRNKGNFPGRFSGRQFSNSRSEMNVSTLELGDSALYLCASSLEAGNEQFFGPGTRLTVL.

V and J are TRBV30 and TRBJ2-7, with D perhaps matching TRBD1 or TRBD2 (5 bases each). This CDR3 region has 14 residues. Germline loops: CDR1 GTSNPN, CDR2 SVGIG (reference sequence). Deletions cut 3 bases from V and 2 bases from J, with 14 bases between. As DNA, the CDR3 is TGTGCCTGGAGCTATCGGGACGGCACCTACGAGCAGTACTTC. Its protein product is CAWSYRDGTYEQYF.

This chain uses TRBV6-5 with TRBJ2-7, with D perhaps TRBD1 (5 bases). V lost 0 bases and J 2 bases, leaving 11 bases between the germline ends. CDR3 length: 15 residues. Germline loops: CDR1 MNHEY, CDR2 SVGAGI. The DNA for the CDR3 is TGTGCCAGCAGTTACTCGAAACAGGTCCCCTACGAGCAGTACTTC. Protein product: CASSYSKQVPYEQYF.

A few counts support this clone. The V and J genes are TRBV6-5 and TRBJ2-2; D gene ambiguous. The CDR3 is made up of 14 amino acids. V shed 5 bases and J shed 4 bases, with 11 bases lying between them. From germline, CDR1 is MNHEY and CDR2 SVGAGI. The CDR3 region is CASSEDQITGELFF. CDR3 nucleotide sequence: TGTGCCAGCAGTGAAGATCAAATCACCGGGGAGCTGTTTTTT.

This clone has only one observation. J is TRBJ2-3 and V is TRBV7-9; D unclear. The germline CDR1 and CDR2 sequences are SEHNR and FQNEAQ (reference sequence). The CDR3 extends over 12 amino acids. V lost 4 bases, J lost 6 bases, and 8 bases lay in between. The CDR3 nucleotides read TGTGCCAGCAGCTCCTACATTGATACGCAGTATTTT. Translation gives CASSSYIDTQYF. The variable domain in full, with the rest retrieved from reference TRBV7-9 and TRBJ2-3, is DTGVSQNPRHKITKRGQNVTFRCDPISEHNRLYWYRQTLGQGPEFLTYFQNEAQLEKSRLLSDRFSAERPKGSFSTLEIQRTEQGDSAMYLCASSSYIDTQYFGPGTRLTVL.

The genes are TRBV4-3 and TRBJ1-5; the D gene is possibly TRBD1 (5 bases). Germline V gives CDR1 LGHNA, CDR2 YSLEER. The CDR3 spans 18 residues. The V end was cut by 3 bases, the J end by 4 bases, with 22 bases between. The CDR3 region has the DNA TGCGCCAGCAGCCAGAACCTACCGTGGCAGGGCATAAATCAGCCCCAGCATTTT. Its translation is CASSQNLPWQGINQPQHF.

With regard to this clone: This specimen includes other DNA sequences encoding the same CDR3. The chain has TRBV9 and TRBJ1-1; unclear D gene. Trimming shortened V by 0 bases and J by 0 bases, and 9 bases separated the two germline ends. Germline assignment: CDR1 SGDLS and CDR2 YYNGEE. The CDR3 extends over 15 amino acids. CDR3 in DNA: TGTGCCAGCAGCGTAGACGGCGATCTGAACACTGAAGCTTTCTTT. Translating it yields CASSVDGDLNTEAFF.

Remarks on this clone: A junction boundary mismatches the germline segment, possibly from a read error. The CDR3 sequence is CASSLDGYTIYF. The CDR3 nucleotides read TGTGCCAGCAGCTTAGATGGATACACCATATATTTT. The chain is built from TRBV11-3 and TRBJ1-3; D gene unclear. The CDR3 loop spans 12 amino acids. Germline CDR1 reads SGHNT; CDR2 reads YENEEA.

The chain couples TRBV4-2 to TRBJ2-7; D gene ambiguous. Trimming pared 1 base from V and 2 bases from J, leaving 9 bases between. The CDR3 spans 14 residues. Germline assignment: CDR1 LGHNA and CDR2 YNFKEQ. The CDR3 sequence is CASSQARRAYEQYF. The CDR3 region has the DNA TGTGCCAGCAGCCAAGCCCGCCGAGCCTACGAGCAGTACTTC.

V is TRBV18 and J is TRBJ2-1, with 9 bases identical to TRBD1. The CDR3 is 15 amino acids. Germline CDR1 KGHSH, CDR2 LQKENI. V gave up 2 bases and J gave up 8 bases; unmatched junction bases: 7. CDR3 amino acids: CASSPAGTGSHEQFF. CDR3 coding DNA: TGTGCCAGCTCACCAGCCGGGACAGGGTCCCATGAGCAGTTCTTC.

This clone was observed once. This sequence joins TRBV5-1 and TRBJ2-7, with D perhaps matching TRBD1 (7 bases). Germline CDR1 is SGHRS and CDR2 is YFSETQ. V lost 4 bases and J lost 2, with 13 bases in between. This CDR3 region has 14 residues. The CDR3 loop reads CASSPGDRTYEQYF. CDR3 DNA sequence: TGCGCCAGCAGCCCGGGGGACAGAACCTACGAGCAGTACTTC.

CDR3: CASSAYTGELADTQYF. The CDR3 bases are TGTGCCAGCAGCGCATACACGGGGGAGCTGGCAGATACGCAGTATTTT. The rearrangement uses TRBV9 and TRBJ2-3; possible D gene TRBD2, 6 bases. The CDR3 loop spans 16 amino acids. In germline, CDR1 is SGDLS, CDR2 YYNGEE. Trimming pared 3 bases from V and 4 bases from J, leaving 18 bases between.

This sequence joins TRBV29-1 and TRBJ2-7; tentatively, D is TRBD2 (5 bases). Germline CDR1 SQVTM, CDR2 ANQGSEA. With 4 bases removed from V and 2 bases from J, the gap between germline ends came to 12 bases. The CDR3 is made up of 13 amino acids. The CDR3 loop reads CSVVRAEPYEQYF. The CDR3 DNA is TGCAGCGTTGTTCGAGCGGAACCCTACGAGCAGTACTTC.